This entry features one T cell receptor (beta chain) sequence. The antigen remains unidentified. This sample is drawn from a study of T cell responses to AZD1222 COVID-19 vaccine. The germline gives CDR1 ENHRY, CDR2 SYGVKD. J was trimmed by 2 bases and V by 6 bases; bases with no gene match: 4. The CDR3 contains 15 residues. TCRdb's copy holds only in-frame clones and misses some; the assay was immunoSEQ multiplex PCR. The sample yields around 54,000 clones, 75% to 90% seen once. Regarding the study as a whole: Nearly half of spike-specific TCRs reportedly target unmutated variant regions. Only a handful of individuals given AZD1222 were seropositive at baseline.

V is TRBV10-3 and J is TRBJ2-2, with 9 bases that match TRBD1. The TCR was taken from an adult who received the AZD1222 COVID-19 vaccine. This specimen was peripheral blood, taken 28 days after the second AZD1222 dose. The chain's CDR3 is CAIRGTGINTGELFF. The CDR3 nucleotides are TGTGCCATCAGAGGGACAGGGATTAACACCGGGGAGCTGTTTTTT.